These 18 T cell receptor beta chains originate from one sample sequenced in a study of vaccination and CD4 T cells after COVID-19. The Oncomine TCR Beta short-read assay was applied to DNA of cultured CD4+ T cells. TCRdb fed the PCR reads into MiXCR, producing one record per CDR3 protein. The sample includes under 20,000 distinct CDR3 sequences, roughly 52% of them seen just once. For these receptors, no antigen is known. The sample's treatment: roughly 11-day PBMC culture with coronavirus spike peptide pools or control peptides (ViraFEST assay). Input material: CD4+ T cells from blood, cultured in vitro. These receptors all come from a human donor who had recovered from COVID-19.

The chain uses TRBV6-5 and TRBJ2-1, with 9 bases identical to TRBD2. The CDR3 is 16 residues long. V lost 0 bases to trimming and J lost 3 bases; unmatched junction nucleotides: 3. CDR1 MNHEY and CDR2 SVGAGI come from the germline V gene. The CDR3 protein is CASSYSPAGGYNEQFF. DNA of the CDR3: TGTGCCAGCAGTTACTCTCCAGCGGGGGGCTACAATGAGCAGTTCTTC.

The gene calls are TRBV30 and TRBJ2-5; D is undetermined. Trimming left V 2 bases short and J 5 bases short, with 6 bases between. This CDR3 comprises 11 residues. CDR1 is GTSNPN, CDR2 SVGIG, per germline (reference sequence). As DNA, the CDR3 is TGTGCCTGGAGTTATTTGGAGACCCAGTACTTC. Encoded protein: CAWSYLETQYF.

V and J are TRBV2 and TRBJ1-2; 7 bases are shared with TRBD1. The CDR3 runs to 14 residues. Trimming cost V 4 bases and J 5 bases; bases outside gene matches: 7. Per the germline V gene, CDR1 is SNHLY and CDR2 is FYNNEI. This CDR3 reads CASSGQGSRYGYTF. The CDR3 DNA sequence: TGTGCCAGCAGTGGACAGGGTTCTAGGTATGGCTACACCTTC.

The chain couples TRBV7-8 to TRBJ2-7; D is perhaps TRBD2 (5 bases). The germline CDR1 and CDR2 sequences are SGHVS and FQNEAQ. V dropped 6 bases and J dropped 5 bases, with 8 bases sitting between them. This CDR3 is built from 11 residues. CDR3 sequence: CASRASNEQYF. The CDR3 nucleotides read TGTGCCAGCAGGGCTAGCAACGAGCAGTACTTC. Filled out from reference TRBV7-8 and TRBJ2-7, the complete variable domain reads GAGVSQSPRYKVAKRGQDVALRCDPISGHVSLFWYQQALGQGPEFLTYFQNEAQLDKSGLPSDRFFAERPEGSVSTLKIQRTQQEDSAVYLCASRASNEQYFGPGTRLTVT.

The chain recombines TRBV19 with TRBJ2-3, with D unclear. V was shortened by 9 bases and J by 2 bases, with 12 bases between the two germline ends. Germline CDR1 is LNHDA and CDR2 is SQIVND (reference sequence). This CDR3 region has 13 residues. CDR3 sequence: CASWSRATDTQYF. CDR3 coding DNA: TGTGCCAGCTGGAGTAGGGCCACAGATACGCAGTATTTT.

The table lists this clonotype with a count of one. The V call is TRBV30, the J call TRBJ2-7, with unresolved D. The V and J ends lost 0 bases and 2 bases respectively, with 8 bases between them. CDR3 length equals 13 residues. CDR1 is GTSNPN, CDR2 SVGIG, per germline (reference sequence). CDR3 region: CAWSVNPAYEQYF. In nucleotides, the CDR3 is TGTGCCTGGAGTGTAAACCCAGCCTACGAGCAGTACTTC.

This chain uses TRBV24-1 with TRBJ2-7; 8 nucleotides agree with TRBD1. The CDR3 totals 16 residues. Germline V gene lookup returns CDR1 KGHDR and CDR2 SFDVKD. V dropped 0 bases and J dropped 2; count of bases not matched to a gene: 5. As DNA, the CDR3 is TGTGCCACCAGTGATTTGGGGGGACAGGTCCCCTACGAGCAGTACTTC. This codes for CATSDLGGQVPYEQYF.

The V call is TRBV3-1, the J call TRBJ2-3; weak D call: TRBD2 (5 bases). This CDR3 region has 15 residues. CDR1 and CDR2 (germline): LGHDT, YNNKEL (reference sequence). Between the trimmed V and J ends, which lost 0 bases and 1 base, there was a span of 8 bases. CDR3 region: CASSQDSSGTDTQYF. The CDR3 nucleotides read TGTGCCAGCAGCCAAGATAGTAGCGGCACAGATACGCAGTATTTT.

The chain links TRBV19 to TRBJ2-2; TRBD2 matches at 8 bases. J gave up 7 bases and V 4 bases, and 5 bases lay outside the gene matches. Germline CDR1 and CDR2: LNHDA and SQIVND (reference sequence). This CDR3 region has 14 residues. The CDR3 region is CASSTLAGGGELFF. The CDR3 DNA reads TGTGCCAGTAGTACTCTAGCGGGCGGCGGGGAGCTGTTTTTT. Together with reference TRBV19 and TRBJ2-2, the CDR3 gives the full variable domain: DGGITQSPKYLFRKEGQNVTLSCEQNLNHDAMYWYRQDPGQGLRLIYYSQIVNDFQKGDIAEGYSVSREKKESFPLTVTSAQKNPTAFYLCASSTLAGGGELFFGEGSRLTVL.

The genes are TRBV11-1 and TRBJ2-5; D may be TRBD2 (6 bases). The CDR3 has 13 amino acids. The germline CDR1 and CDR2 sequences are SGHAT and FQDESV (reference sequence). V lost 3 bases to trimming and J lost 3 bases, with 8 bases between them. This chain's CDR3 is CASSFGGEETQYF. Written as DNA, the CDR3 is TGTGCCAGCAGCTTCGGAGGGGAAGAGACCCAGTACTTC.

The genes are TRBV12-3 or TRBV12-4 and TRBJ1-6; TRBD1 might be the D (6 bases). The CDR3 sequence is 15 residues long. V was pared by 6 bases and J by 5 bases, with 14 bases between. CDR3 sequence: CASSPGWGHNSPLHF. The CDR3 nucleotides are TGTGCCAGCAGCCCCGGCTGGGGGCATAATTCACCCCTCCACTTT.

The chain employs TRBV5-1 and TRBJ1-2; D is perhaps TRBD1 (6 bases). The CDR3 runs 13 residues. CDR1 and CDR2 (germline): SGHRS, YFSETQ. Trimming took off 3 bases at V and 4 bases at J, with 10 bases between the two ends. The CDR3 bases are TGCGCCAGCAGCTCTATGACAGGCTATGGCTACACCTTC. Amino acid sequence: CASSSMTGYGYTF.

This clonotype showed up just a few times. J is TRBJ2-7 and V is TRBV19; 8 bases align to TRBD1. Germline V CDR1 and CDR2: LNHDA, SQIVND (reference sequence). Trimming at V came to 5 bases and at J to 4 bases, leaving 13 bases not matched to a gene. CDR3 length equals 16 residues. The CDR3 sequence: CASSSRRTGKKYEQYF. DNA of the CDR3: TGTGCCAGTAGTTCAAGACGGACAGGGAAAAAGTACGAGCAGTACTTC.

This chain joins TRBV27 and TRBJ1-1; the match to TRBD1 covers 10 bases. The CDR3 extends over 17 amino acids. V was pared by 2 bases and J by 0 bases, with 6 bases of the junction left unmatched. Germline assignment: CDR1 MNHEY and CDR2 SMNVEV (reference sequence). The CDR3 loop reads CASSLKGTGDLNTEAFF. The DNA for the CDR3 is TGTGCCAGCAGTTTAAAGGGGACAGGGGACCTGAACACTGAAGCTTTCTTT.

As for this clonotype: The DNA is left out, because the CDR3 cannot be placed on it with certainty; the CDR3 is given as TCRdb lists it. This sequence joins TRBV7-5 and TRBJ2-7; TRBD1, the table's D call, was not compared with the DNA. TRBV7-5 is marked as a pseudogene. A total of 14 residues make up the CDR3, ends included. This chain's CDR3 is CISVSPGRGYEQYF.

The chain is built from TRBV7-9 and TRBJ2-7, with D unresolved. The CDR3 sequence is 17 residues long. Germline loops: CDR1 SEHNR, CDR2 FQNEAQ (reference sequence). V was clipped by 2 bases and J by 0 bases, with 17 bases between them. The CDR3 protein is CASSLSHIYSSSYEQYF. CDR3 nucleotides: TGTGCCAGCAGCTTATCTCATATCTACTCCAGCTCCTACGAGCAGTACTTC.

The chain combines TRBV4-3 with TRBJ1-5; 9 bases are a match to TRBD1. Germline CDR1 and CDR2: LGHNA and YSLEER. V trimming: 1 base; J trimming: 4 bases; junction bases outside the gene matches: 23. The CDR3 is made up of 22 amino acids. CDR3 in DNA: TGCGCCAGCAGCCAAGTAGGGGAAGGGGGTTTTGGGACAGGGATAGGAAATCAGCCCCAGCATTTT. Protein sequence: CASSQVGEGGFGTGIGNQPQHF.

CDR3 sequence (DNA): TGTGCCAGCAGCCTTACCGCCCCCTACGGAAACACCATATATTTT. It encodes CASSLTAPYGNTIYF. The chain is built from TRBV12-3 or TRBV12-4 and TRBJ1-3, with no clear D. The CDR3 loop spans 15 amino acids. Trimming stripped 6 bases from V and 4 bases from J, with 16 bases between.